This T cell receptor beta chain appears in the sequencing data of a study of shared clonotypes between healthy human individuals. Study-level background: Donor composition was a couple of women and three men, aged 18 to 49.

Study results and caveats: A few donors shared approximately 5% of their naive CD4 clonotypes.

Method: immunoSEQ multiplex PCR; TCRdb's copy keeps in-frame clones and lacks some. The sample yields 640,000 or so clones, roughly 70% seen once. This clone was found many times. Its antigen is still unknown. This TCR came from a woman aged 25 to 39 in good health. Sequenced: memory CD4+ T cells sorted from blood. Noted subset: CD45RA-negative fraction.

CDR3 coding DNA: TGTGCCAGCAGCCAGGCAGACTATGGCTACACCTTC. It translates to CASSQADYGYTF. V usage is TRBV11-2 and J usage is TRBJ1-2; the D is unclear. CDR3 length: 12 amino acids. Trimming removed 5 bases at V and 3 bases at J, with 7 bases between. Germline V gives CDR1 SGHAT, CDR2 FQNNGV.